This TCR beta chain originates from a study of shared clonotypes between healthy human individuals. Findings of the study overall: Naive subsets usually exceeded memory subsets in estimated richness.

CD45RO-negative, CCR7-selected cells formed the naive CD8 fraction, which excluded terminally differentiated effector memory CD45RA+ cells. Healthy adults negative for HIV, lacking recent acute infections or vaccinations, served as donors. Adults of Caucasian background living in Nashville, Tennessee made up all donors. A word on this clone: What it recognizes is unknown.

The repertoire was sequenced with immunoSEQ multiplex PCR; TCRdb's copy has only in-frame clones and lacks some. Of over 2,000,000 clones in the sample, around 95% are singletons; the top ten hold under 2%. CDR1 and CDR2 from the germline V gene are SGDLS and YYNGEE. The V end lost 7 bases, the J end lost 5 bases, and 12 bases lay between the germline ends. The CDR3 length is 12 residues. The chain uses TRBV9 and TRBJ1-2, with a tentative D call TRBD1 (6 bases). Input material: naive CD8+ T cells from PBMCs. The sequence was obtained from a man aged 18-30 years in good health. Some clones in this sample may be carry-over from other donors' samples. CDR3 amino acids: CASLGGAYGYTF. DNA for the CDR3: TGTGCCAGCCTGGGGGGCGCGTATGGCTACACCTTC.